A single sample gave rise to the 30 T cell receptor beta chains below, sequenced in a study of T cell changes during pregnancy in multiple sclerosis. The assay was immunoSEQ multiplex PCR, and TCRdb's table has in-frame clones only and misses some. The data contain 55,000 to 85,000 clones, about 94% of them singletons. The sample in question was peripheral blood, obtained in the third trimester of pregnancy. These TCRs come from a female donor with multiple sclerosis, enrolled in a pregnancy study.

This chain connects TRBV4-2 to TRBJ2-7; 8 bases align to TRBD2. The V gene's germline CDR1 is LGHNA and CDR2 YNFKEQ. This CDR3 spans 15 amino acids. The J segment lost 1 base and the V segment lost 0 bases, leaving 2 bases of the junction unmatched. CDR3 residues: CASSQETSGSYEQYF. For the CDR3, the DNA is TGTGCCAGCAGCCAAGAAACTAGCGGTTCCTACGAGCAGTACTTC.

J is TRBJ2-1 and V is TRBV15, with 10 bases matching TRBD2. The CDR3 contains 16 residues. CDR1 is LNHNV and CDR2 is YYDKDF in the germline V gene (reference sequence). With 1 base clipped from V and 7 bases from J, the junction kept 7 bases outside the gene matches. The CDR3: CATSRGSGGARNEQFF. The CDR3 nucleotides are TGTGCCACCAGCAGAGGCAGCGGGGGGGCCCGAAATGAGCAGTTCTTC.

The rearrangement links TRBV5-5 to TRBJ1-4, with TRBD1 as a possible D gene (6 bases). CDR3 length: 14 residues. The V gene's germline CDR1 is SGHKS and CDR2 YYEKEE (reference sequence). V was clipped by 4 bases and J by 8 bases, with 15 bases between them. This chain's CDR3 is CASSGGAPGEKLFF. CDR3 bases: TGTGCCAGCAGCGGGGGCGCCCCTGGGGAAAAACTGTTTTTT.

The chain joins TRBV20-1 to TRBJ2-5; possible D gene TRBD1, 5 bases. The germline V and J ends were trimmed by 7 bases and 0 bases, with 6 bases remaining between them. CDR3 length equals 11 residues. CDR1 is DFQATT, CDR2 SNEGSKA, per germline (reference sequence). The CDR3 is CSGGHQETQYF. DNA for the CDR3: TGCAGTGGGGGCCACCAAGAGACCCAGTACTTC.

This chain uses TRBV10-3 with TRBJ1-2; D gene uncertain. This CDR3 is built from 13 residues. The germline V gene encodes CDR1 ENHRY and CDR2 SYGVKD. V dropped 5 bases and J dropped 8 bases, with 15 bases sitting between them. For the CDR3, the DNA is TGTGCCATCAGTTCGGGCCCCACGGGGGGCTACACCTTC. This translates into CAISSGPTGGYTF.

The V call is TRBV4-2, the J call TRBJ1-2, with 7 bases matching TRBD1. This CDR3 is built from 14 residues. Germline trimming cut 4 bases from V and 4 bases from J; bases unmatched to any gene: 6. Germline V gene data show CDR1 as LGHNA and CDR2 as YNFKEQ. The CDR3 nucleotides read TGTGCCAGCAGCCCACCTCAGGGGGTCTATGGCTACACCTTC. Its translation is CASSPPQGVYGYTF.

CDR3 nucleotides: TGTGCCAGCAGCCGGCCTAAAAGCGCTGGGGCCTCCGGGGAGCTGTTTTTT. The encoded protein is CASSRPKSAGASGELFF. The rearrangement joins TRBV14 to TRBJ2-2; weak D call: TRBD1 (5 bases). The germline gives CDR1 SGHDN, CDR2 FVKESK. Trimming cost V 4 bases and J 6 bases, with 21 bases left between them. CDR3 length: 17 residues.

V is TRBV7-3 and J is TRBJ1-1, with TRBD1 matching 8 bases. Germline CDR1 SGHTA, CDR2 FQGTGA. The CDR3 is 13 residues long. The V segment lost 3 bases and the J segment 10 bases; nucleotides outside the gene matches: 7. The CDR3 DNA follows: TGTGCCAGCAGCTTCCAGCCACAGGGGGGAGCTTTCTTT. Residues: CASSFQPQGGAFF. The complete variable domain, with remaining parts taken from reference TRBV7-3 and TRBJ1-1, reads GAGVSQTPSNKVTEKGKYVELRCDPISGHTALYWYRQSLGQGPEFLIYFQGTGAADDSGLPNDRFFAVRPEGSVSTLKIQRTERGDSAVYLCASSFQPQGGAFFGQGTRLTVV.

The chain recombines TRBV5-6 with TRBJ1-6; a possible D gene is TRBD1 (5 bases). This CDR3 comprises 14 residues. V was clipped by 0 bases and J by 7 bases, with 8 bases between them. Germline V CDR1 and CDR2: SGHDT, YYEEEE. CDR3 in amino acids: CASSLAGYNSPLHF. The CDR3 DNA sequence: TGTGCCAGCAGCTTGGCAGGGTACAATTCACCCCTCCACTTT.

The chain links TRBV30 to TRBJ1-2; 8 bases line up with TRBD1. Trimming took 1 base from V and 7 from J; bases not matched to a gene: 8. This CDR3 spans 14 amino acids. Germline-derived CDR1 and CDR2 are GTSNPN and SVGIG (reference sequence). The CDR3 nucleotides read TGTGCCTGGAGTGAAGGACAGGGAACTGGTGGCTACACCTTC. Translating it yields CAWSEGQGTGGYTF.

The gene calls are TRBV30 and TRBJ2-7; 11 nucleotides line up with TRBD2. Germline V gives CDR1 GTSNPN, CDR2 SVGIG (reference sequence). V trimming: 7 bases; J trimming: 3 bases; junction bases outside the gene matches: 8. The CDR3 length is 14 residues. The DNA of the CDR3 is TGTGCCTCGTCCACTCTAGCGGGGGGCTACGAGCAGTACTTC. It yields the protein CASSTLAGGYEQYF. Filled out from reference TRBV30 and TRBJ2-7, the complete variable domain reads SQTIHQWPATLVQPVGSPLSLECTVEGTSNPNLYWYRQAAGRGLQLLFYSVGIGQISSEVPQNLSASRPQDRQFILSSKKLLLSDSGFYLCASSTLAGGYEQYFGPGTRLTVT.

V and J are TRBV27 and TRBJ2-1; TRBD1 is a possible D gene (6 bases). V lost 2 bases, J lost 4 bases, and 15 bases lay in between. CDR3 length equals 16 residues. CDR1 and CDR2 (germline): MNHEY, SMNVEV (reference sequence). CDR3 region: CASSLLVQGPYNEQFF. The CDR3 DNA is TGTGCCAGCAGTTTACTAGTACAGGGTCCGTACAATGAGCAGTTCTTC.

The chain employs TRBV7-3 and TRBJ1-1, with D unclear. V was pared by 5 bases and J by 4 bases, with 14 bases between. This CDR3 comprises 14 residues. From germline, CDR1 is SGHTA and CDR2 FQGTGA. CDR3 sequence reads: CASSPHAGFTEAFF. CDR3 DNA: TGTGCCAGCAGCCCCCACGCGGGGTTCACTGAAGCTTTCTTT.

V is TRBV29-1 and J is TRBJ1-1, with D tentatively TRBD1 (5 bases). The CDR3 runs to 13 residues. The V gene's germline CDR1 is SQVTM and CDR2 ANQGSEA. Trimming left V 4 bases short and J 0 bases short, with 9 bases between. For the CDR3, the DNA is TGCAGCGTTGTATGGGGCCTGAACACTGAAGCTTTCTTT. It encodes CSVVWGLNTEAFF.

The chain combines TRBV18 with TRBJ1-2; no clear D gene. Trimming cost V 3 bases and J 5 bases, with 22 bases left between them. Germline assignment: CDR1 KGHSH and CDR2 LQKENI. CDR3 length equals 17 residues. The DNA of the CDR3 is TGTGCCAGCTCACCCCTAAGACTGCTGCCTGCCCCTTATGGCTACACCTTC. Its translation is CASSPLRLLPAPYGYTF.

The chain recombines TRBV9 with TRBJ1-1; a weak D match, TRBD1 (5 bases). Germline CDR1 SGDLS, CDR2 YYNGEE. Trimming took off 4 bases at V and 0 bases at J, with 16 bases between the two ends. The CDR3 length is 16 residues. CDR3 residues: CASSTQPSGMNTEAFF. DNA of the CDR3: TGTGCCAGCAGCACACAACCCTCAGGGATGAACACTGAAGCTTTCTTT.

The chain has TRBV11-3 and TRBJ2-2; 8 bases match TRBD1. The J segment lost 5 bases and the V segment lost 1 base, leaving 3 bases of the junction unmatched. CDR3 length: 15 amino acids. Germline assignment: CDR1 SGHNT and CDR2 YENEEA. CDR3: CASSLGTGLTGELFF. CDR3 coding DNA: TGTGCCAGCAGCTTAGGGACAGGGCTAACCGGGGAGCTGTTTTTT.

The chain links TRBV9 to TRBJ1-1; D remains ambiguous. The CDR3 is made up of 14 amino acids. Trimming shortened V by 0 bases and J by 5 bases, and 11 bases separated the two germline ends. The germline gives CDR1 SGDLS, CDR2 YYNGEE. The CDR3 sequence: CASSVVPSGTEAFF. The CDR3 DNA is TGTGCCAGCAGCGTAGTTCCCTCGGGGACTGAAGCTTTCTTT.

V gene TRBV5-1 combines with J gene TRBJ2-7; the match to TRBD1 covers 10 bases. From germline, CDR1 is SGHRS and CDR2 YFSETQ. V lost 3 bases to trimming and J lost 3 bases; unmatched junction nucleotides: 12. This CDR3 is built from 17 residues. In nucleotides, the CDR3 is TGCGCCAGCAGCTGGAAAGCGACAGGGGGCCAGGGCTACGAGCAGTACTTC. Amino acids: CASSWKATGGQGYEQYF. The full variable domain, completed using reference TRBV5-1 and TRBJ2-7, is KAGVTQTPRYLIKTRGQQVTLSCSPISGHRSVSWYQQTPGQGLQFLFEYFSETQRNKGNFPGRFSGRQFSNSRSEMNVSTLELGDSALYLCASSWKATGGQGYEQYFGPGTRLTVT.

The chain is built from TRBV9 and TRBJ1-2; D ambiguous. The germline V gene has CDR1 SGDLS and CDR2 YYNGEE. V lost 0 bases, J lost 6 bases, and 12 bases lay in between. This CDR3 contains 14 residues. In nucleotides, the CDR3 is TGTGCCAGCAGCGTAGGAGGTTTCTTCGATGGCTACACCTTC. As protein: CASSVGGFFDGYTF.

In its sample, this clone was seen a few times. V is TRBV9 and J is TRBJ1-4; TRBD1 is a possible D gene (6 bases). V was pared by 3 bases and J by 3 bases, with 12 bases between. From germline, CDR1 is SGDLS and CDR2 YYNGEE. This CDR3 has 15 residues. The CDR3 nucleotides read TGTGCCAGCAGCGAGGCCACAGGGCCTAATGAAAAACTGTTTTTT. Translating it yields CASSEATGPNEKLFF.

The chain uses TRBV7-3 and TRBJ2-1, with 9 bases fitting TRBD1. The junction had 3 bases not matched to a gene; V was cut back by 4 bases and J by 5 bases. From germline, CDR1 is SGHTA and CDR2 FQGTGA. This CDR3 is built from 14 residues. The CDR3 DNA is TGTGCCAGCAGCTACGGGACAGGGAACAATGAGCAGTTCTTC. This codes for CASSYGTGNNEQFF. The complete variable domain, with remaining parts taken from reference TRBV7-3 and TRBJ2-1, reads GAGVSQTPSNKVTEKGKYVELRCDPISGHTALYWYRQSLGQGPEFLIYFQGTGAADDSGLPNDRFFAVRPEGSVSTLKIQRTERGDSAVYLCASSYGTGNNEQFFGPGTRLTVL.

V is TRBV15 and J is TRBJ1-2, with D possibly matching TRBD1 (5 bases). The CDR3 is 13 residues long. Germline values: CDR1 LNHNV, CDR2 YYDKDF (reference sequence). Trimming shortened V by 8 bases and J by 5 bases, and 15 bases separated the two germline ends. The CDR3 DNA is TGTGCCACCCGCGGTACAGGAATATATGGCTACACCTTC. It encodes CATRGTGIYGYTF.

A single count supports this clone. V and J are TRBV5-5 and TRBJ2-2; weak D call: TRBD2 (5 bases). The CDR3 is 17 amino acids. The ends were cut back, 0 bases at V and 5 bases at J, with 17 bases in the middle. Germline CDR1 and CDR2: SGHKS and YYEKEE (reference sequence). The CDR3 bases are TGTGCCAGCAGCTTGGTCCCCGGCGGGTGGGGTACCGGGGAGCTGTTTTTT. Protein: CASSLVPGGWGTGELFF. The full variable domain, completed using reference TRBV5-5 and TRBJ2-2, is DAGVTQSPTHLIKTRGQQVTLRCSPISGHKSVSWYQQVLGQGPQFIFQYYEKEERGRGNFPDRFSARQFPNYSSELNVNALLLGDSALYLCASSLVPGGWGTGELFFGEGSRLTVL.

The chain carries TRBV11-2 and TRBJ2-7, with 9 bases that match TRBD1. The CDR3 contains 15 residues. V was clipped by 5 bases and J by 0 bases; unmatched bases: 5. CDR1 and CDR2 from the germline V gene are SGHAT and FQNNGV. The CDR3 protein is CASSLGQGISYEQYF. The CDR3 DNA reads as TGTGCCAGCAGCCTAGGACAGGGGATCTCCTACGAGCAGTACTTC.

Written as DNA, the CDR3 is TGTGCCAGCAGCTTTCAGGGATCTAGCAATCAGCCCCAGCATTTT. This translates into CASSFQGSSNQPQHF. The chain couples TRBV5-6 to TRBJ1-5; a possible D gene is TRBD1 (5 bases). Germline V gene lookup returns CDR1 SGHDT and CDR2 YYEEEE. This CDR3 is built from 15 residues. V shed 2 bases and J shed 0 bases, with 9 bases lying between them.

The chain links TRBV6-4 to TRBJ1-2, with D perhaps TRBD1 (5 bases). V lost 3 bases to trimming and J lost 4 bases, with 15 bases between them. Germline V gene lookup returns CDR1 MRHNA and CDR2 SNTAGT. The CDR3 sequence is 15 residues long. The CDR3 loop is CASSEVAGGGYGYTF. CDR3 nucleotide sequence: TGTGCCAGCAGTGAGGTTGCGGGGGGTGGCTATGGCTACACCTTC.

This chain connects TRBV2 to TRBJ2-2; TRBD2 is a possible D gene (5 bases). Germline-derived CDR1 and CDR2 are SNHLY and FYNNEI. Trimming stripped 8 bases from V and 5 bases from J, with 12 bases between. This CDR3 comprises 13 residues. The chain's CDR3 is CASLGIRTGELFF. As DNA, the CDR3 is TGTGCCAGCCTCGGGATACGGACCGGGGAGCTGTTTTTT.

The chain recombines TRBV6-5 with TRBJ1-2; 7 bases map to TRBD1. J was trimmed by 4 bases and V by 2 bases; bases with no gene match: 7. The germline CDR1 and CDR2 sequences are MNHEY and SVGAGI. The CDR3 is 15 amino acids. CDR3 sequence reads: CASSYKGGRGYGYTF. CDR3 sequence (DNA): TGTGCCAGCAGTTACAAAGGGGGCCGGGGCTATGGCTACACCTTC.

The CDR3 DNA sequence: TGTGCCAGCGAACCGGGGGGGATCCAAGAGACCCAGTACTTC. This translates into CASEPGGIQETQYF. J is TRBJ2-5 and V is TRBV2; 8 bases match TRBD2. CDR1 and CDR2 (germline): SNHLY, FYNNEI. J was trimmed by 1 base and V by 8 bases; bases with no gene match: 6. The CDR3 has 14 amino acids.